The clone carrying this TCR beta chain was picked up a small number of times. What it binds is not known. This specimen belongs to a study of CD8 T cells in ankylosing spondylitis. Study-wide points: Previous work reported some of these motif variants in the synovial fluid and blood of reactive arthritis. In ankylosing spondylitis patients, matched synovial fluid reportedly showed significant enrichment of disease-linked clones.

TCRdb reprocessed the 5' RACE reads with MiXCR, giving one entry per CDR3 protein. This sample has about 130,000 distinct CDR3 sequences; roughly 13% occur once, and the top ten carry 2.5% to 3.5%. The CDR3 length is 15 residues. Per germline, CDR1 MNHNS and CDR2 SASEGT. The ends lost 4 bases at V and 1 base at J; junction bases unmatched: 4. The TCR comes from a female donor with ankylosing spondylitis or in good health (not recorded which). The sample consisted of blood, either unsorted or a sorted T cell fraction (not recorded which). V usage is TRBV6-1 and J usage is TRBJ2-3; TRBD1 matches 8 bases. DNA for the CDR3: TGTGCCAGCAGTGTGGAGACAGGGGGCACAGATACGCAGTATTTT. Its translation is CASSVETGGTDTQYF.